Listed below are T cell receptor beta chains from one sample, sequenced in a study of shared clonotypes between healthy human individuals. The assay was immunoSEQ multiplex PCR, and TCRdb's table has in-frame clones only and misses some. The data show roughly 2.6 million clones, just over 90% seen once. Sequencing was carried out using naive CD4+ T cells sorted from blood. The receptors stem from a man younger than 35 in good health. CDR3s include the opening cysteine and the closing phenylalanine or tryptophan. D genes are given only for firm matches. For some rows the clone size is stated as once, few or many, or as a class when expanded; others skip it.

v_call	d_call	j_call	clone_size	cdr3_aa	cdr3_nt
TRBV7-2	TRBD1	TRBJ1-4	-	CASSLTGGGEKLFF	TGTGCCAGCAGCTTAACAGGGGGCGGTGAAAAACTGTTTTTT
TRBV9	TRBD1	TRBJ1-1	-	CASSPGTGNTEAFF	TGTGCCAGCAGCCCAGGGACAGGGAACACTGAAGCTTTCTTT
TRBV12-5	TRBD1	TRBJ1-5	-	CASGLTLGQGAHSNQPQHF	TGTGCTAGTGGTTTGACCTTAGGGCAGGGGGCACATAGCAATCAGCCCCAGCATTTT
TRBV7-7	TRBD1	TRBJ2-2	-	CASSPGGTGELFF	TGTGCTAGCAGCCCAGGGGGCACCGGGGAGCTGTTTTTT
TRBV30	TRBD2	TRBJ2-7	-	CAWSVIQSGSFYEQYF	TGTGCCTGGAGTGTAATCCAAAGCGGGAGCTTTTACGAGCAGTACTTC
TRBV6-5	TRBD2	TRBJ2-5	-	CASNPGLAGGETQYF	TGTGCCAGCAATCCGGGACTAGCGGGAGGGGAGACCCAGTACTTC
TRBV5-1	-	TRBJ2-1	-	CASSKVVVGGEQFF	TGCGCCAGCAGCAAGGTGGTTGTCGGTGGCGAGCAGTTCTTC
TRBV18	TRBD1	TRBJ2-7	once	CASSLGTGTYEQYF	TGTGCCAGCTCCCTCGGGACAGGGACCTACGAGCAGTACTTC
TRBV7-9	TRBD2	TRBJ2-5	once	CASGMAGGPETQYF	TGTGCCAGCGGCATGGCGGGGGGGCCAGAGACCCAGTACTTC
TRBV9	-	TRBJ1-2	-	CASSVGPAGNYGYTF	TGTGCCAGCAGCGTAGGGCCGGCGGGGAACTATGGCTACACCTTC
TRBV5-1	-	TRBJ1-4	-	CASSGGRSSERQKLFF	TGCGCCAGCAGCGGGGGACGGTCTAGCGAGCGTCAAAAACTGTTTTTT
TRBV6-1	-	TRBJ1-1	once	CASSEPGVGTEAFF	TGTGCCAGCAGTGAACCGGGGGTGGGGACTGAAGCTTTCTTT
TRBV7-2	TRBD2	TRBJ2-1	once	CASSSVPLAVTGNEQFF	TGTGCCAGCAGCTCCGTCCCTCTAGCGGTGACGGGAAATGAGCAGTTCTTC
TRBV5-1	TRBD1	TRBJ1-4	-	CASSFTGGWVEKLFF	TGCGCCAGCAGCTTTACAGGGGGATGGGTTGAAAAACTGTTTTTT
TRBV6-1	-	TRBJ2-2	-	CASRLQGYTGELFF	TGTGCCAGCAGGCTGCAGGGGTACACCGGGGAGCTGTTTTTT
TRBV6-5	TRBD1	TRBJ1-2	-	CASRRGQGAAYGYTF	TGTGCCAGCAGACGGGGACAGGGGGCAGCCTATGGCTACACCTTC
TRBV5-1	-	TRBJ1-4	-	CASSLAATTNEKLFF	TGCGCCAGCAGCCTCGCAGCCACAACTAATGAAAAACTGTTTTTT
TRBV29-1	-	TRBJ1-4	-	CSVEGGSEKLFF	TGCAGCGTTGAGGGGGGCAGTGAAAAACTGTTTTTT
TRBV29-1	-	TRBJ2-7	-	CSVEDNSYEQYF	TGCAGCGTTGAGGACAACAGCTACGAGCAGTACTTC
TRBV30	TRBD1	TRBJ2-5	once	CAWSSTGTGAQYF	TGTGCCTGGAGCTCTACCGGGACAGGGGCCCAGTACTTC
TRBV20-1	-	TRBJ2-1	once	CSAPRGEQFF	TGCAGTGCACCCCGGGGTGAGCAGTTCTTC
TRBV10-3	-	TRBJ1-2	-	CAISESGVDGYTF	TGTGCCATCAGTGAGTCAGGGGTAGATGGCTACACCTTC
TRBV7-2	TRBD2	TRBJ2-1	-	CASSLSGLLYNEQFF	TGTGCCAGCAGCCTTAGCGGGCTGTTATACAATGAGCAGTTCTTC